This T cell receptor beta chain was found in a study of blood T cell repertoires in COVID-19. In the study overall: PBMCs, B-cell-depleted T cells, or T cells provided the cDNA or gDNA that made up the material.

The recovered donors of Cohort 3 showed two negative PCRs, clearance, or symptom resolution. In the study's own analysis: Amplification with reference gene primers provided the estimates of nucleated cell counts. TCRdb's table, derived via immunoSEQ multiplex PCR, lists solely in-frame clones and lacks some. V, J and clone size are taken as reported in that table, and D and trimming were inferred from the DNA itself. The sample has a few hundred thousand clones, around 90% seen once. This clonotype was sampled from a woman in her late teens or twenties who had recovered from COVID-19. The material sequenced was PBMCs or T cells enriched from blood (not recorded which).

CDR3 DNA sequence: TGCAGCGGACGGGGGGCAGCCTATGGCTACACCTTC. It translates to CSGRGAAYGYTF. V and J are TRBV29-1 and TRBJ1-2, with D perhaps matching TRBD1 (6 bases). V gave up 7 bases and J gave up 4 bases, with 13 bases separating them. CDR1 and CDR2 from the germline V gene are SQVTM and ANQGSEA. The length of the CDR3 is 12 residues.